The subject of this entry is one TCR beta chain. Its antigen is undetermined. The primer mix had 60 Vbeta and 13 Jbeta primers. TCRdb's table, derived via immunoSEQ multiplex PCR, lists solely in-frame clones and lacks some. This table holds 190,000 or so clones, 80% found once. V shed 4 bases, J shed 6 bases, and the junction held 5 bases outside the gene matches. Germline loops: CDR1 SEHNR, CDR2 FQNEAQ (reference sequence). The CDR3 is made up of 15 amino acids. This specimen comes from a study of cytomegalovirus exposure and HLA in healthy donors. General study results and limits: The authors enumerated over 150 TCR beta chains as linked to cytomegalovirus. Further analysis, carried out later, found HLA-associated TCR beta chains more clonally expanded than equally common other chains.

Sequencing was performed on PBMCs. This chain joins TRBV7-9 and TRBJ1-4, with 10 bases fitting TRBD1. This TCR was sampled from a boy aged 5-17 years in good health and CMV-seronegative. CDR3 amino acids: CASSSRTGGDEKLFF. The DNA of the CDR3 is TGTGCCAGCAGCTCGAGGACAGGGGGAGATGAAAAACTGTTTTTT.